The TCR beta chain described here comes from a study of sequential checkpoint blockade in melanoma. For the study at large: About two dozen patients had matched tumor biopsies before treatment and at week 13 after nivolumab or ipilimumab alone.

Method: immunoSEQ multiplex PCR; TCRdb's copy keeps in-frame clones and lacks some. The table shows about 3,500 clones, with about 18% occurring only once. Regarding treatment: randomized to nivolumab then ipilimumab (arm A) or the reverse (arm B). No patient had prior DNA-damaging chemotherapy. By share of the sample, this clone is medium-sized. CDR1 and CDR2 from the germline V gene are MNHGY and SAAAGT. CDR3 length: 17 residues. The germline V and J ends were trimmed by 8 bases and 0 bases, with 20 bases remaining between them. The sequencing used tumor tissue (inferred from file names), collected from a patient given nivolumab and ipilimumab in sequence. The chain couples TRBV6-8 to TRBJ1-3; a weak D match, TRBD1 (6 bases). This clonotype originated in a human donor with melanoma. CDR3 nucleotide sequence: TGTGCCAGCGGCCCGGCGGACAGTTGGTACTCTGGAAACACCATATATTTT. Its protein product is CASGPADSWYSGNTIYF.